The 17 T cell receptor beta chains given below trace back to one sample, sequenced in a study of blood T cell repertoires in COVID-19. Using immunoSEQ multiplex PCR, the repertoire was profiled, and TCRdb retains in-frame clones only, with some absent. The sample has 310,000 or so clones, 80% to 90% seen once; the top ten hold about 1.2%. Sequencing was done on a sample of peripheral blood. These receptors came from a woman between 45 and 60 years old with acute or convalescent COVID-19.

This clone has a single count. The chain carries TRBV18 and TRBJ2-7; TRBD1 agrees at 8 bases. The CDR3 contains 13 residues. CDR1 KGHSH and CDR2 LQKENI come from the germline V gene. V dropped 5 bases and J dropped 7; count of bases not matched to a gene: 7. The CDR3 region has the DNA TGTGCCAGCTCAATGGACAGGGCTCAGGAGCAGTACGTC. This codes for CASSMDRAQEQYV.

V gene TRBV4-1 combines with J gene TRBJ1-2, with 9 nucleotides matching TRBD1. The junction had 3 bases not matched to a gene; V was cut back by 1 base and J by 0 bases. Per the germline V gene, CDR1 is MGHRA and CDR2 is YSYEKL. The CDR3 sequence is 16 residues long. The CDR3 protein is CASSQARTGANYGYTF. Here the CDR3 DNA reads TGCGCCAGCAGCCAAGCAAGGACAGGGGCTAACTATGGCTACACCTTC.

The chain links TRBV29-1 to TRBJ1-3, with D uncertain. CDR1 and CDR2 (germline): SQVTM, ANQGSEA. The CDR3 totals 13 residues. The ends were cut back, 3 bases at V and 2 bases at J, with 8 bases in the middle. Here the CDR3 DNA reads TGCAGCGTTGATGCGGGTACTGGAAACACCATATATTTT. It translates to CSVDAGTGNTIYF. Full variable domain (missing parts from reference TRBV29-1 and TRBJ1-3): SAVISQKPSRDICQRGTSLTIQCQVDSQVTMMFWYRQQPGQSLTLIATANQGSEATYESGFVIDKFPISRPNLTFSTLTVSNMSPEDSSIYLCSVDAGTGNTIYFGEGSWLTVV.

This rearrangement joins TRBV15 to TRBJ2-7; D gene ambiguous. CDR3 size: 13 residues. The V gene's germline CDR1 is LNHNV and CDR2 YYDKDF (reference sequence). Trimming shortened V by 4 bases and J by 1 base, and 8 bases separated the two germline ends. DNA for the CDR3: TGTGCCACCAGCACCCGACTTTCCTACGAGCAGTACTTC. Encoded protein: CATSTRLSYEQYF.

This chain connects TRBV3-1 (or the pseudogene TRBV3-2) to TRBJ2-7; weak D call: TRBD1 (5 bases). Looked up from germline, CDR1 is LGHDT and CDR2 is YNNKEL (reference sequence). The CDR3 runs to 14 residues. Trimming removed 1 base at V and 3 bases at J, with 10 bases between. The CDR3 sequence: CASSQGGGNYEQYV. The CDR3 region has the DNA TGTGCCAGCAGCCAAGGGGGCGGTAACTACGAGCAGTACGTC.

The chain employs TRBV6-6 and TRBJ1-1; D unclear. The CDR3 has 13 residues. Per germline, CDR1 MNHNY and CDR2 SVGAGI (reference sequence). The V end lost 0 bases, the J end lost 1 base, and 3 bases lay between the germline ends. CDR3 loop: CASSYSRNTEAFF. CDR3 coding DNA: TGTGCCAGCAGTTACTCGCGGAACACTGAAGCTTTCTTT.

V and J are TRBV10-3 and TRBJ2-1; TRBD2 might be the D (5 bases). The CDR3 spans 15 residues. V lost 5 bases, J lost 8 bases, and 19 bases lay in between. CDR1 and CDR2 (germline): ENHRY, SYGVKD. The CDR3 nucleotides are TGTGCCATCAGTCCCCTAGGAGGCACTGGACATGAGCAGTTCTTC. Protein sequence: CAISPLGGTGHEQFF.

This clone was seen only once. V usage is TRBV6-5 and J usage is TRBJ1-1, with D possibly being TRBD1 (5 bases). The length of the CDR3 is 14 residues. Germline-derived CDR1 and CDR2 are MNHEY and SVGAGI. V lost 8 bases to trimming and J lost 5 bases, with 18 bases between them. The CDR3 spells CASLKGQGRTEAFF. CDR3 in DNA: TGTGCCAGCCTTAAGGGGCAGGGCCGGACTGAAGCTTTCTTT.

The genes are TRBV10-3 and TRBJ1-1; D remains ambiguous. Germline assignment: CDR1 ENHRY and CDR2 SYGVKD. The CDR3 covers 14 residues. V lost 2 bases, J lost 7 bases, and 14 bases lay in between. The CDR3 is CAISEGSSSSEAFF. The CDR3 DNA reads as TGTGCCATCAGTGAGGGCAGCTCCTCTAGTGAAGCTTTCTTT.

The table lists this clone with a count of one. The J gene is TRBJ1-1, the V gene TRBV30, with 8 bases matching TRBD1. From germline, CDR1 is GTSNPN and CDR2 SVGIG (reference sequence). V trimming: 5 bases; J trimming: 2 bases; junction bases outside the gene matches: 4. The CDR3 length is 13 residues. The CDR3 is CAWRQGPNTEAFF. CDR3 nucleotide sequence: TGTGCCTGGCGACAGGGGCCCAACACTGAAGCTTTCTTT.

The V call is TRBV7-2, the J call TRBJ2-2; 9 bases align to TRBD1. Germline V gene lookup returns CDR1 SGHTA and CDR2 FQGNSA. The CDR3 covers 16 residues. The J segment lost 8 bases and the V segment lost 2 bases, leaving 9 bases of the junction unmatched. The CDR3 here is CASSLRQGDFPGELFF. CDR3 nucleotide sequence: TGTGCCAGCAGCTTAAGACAGGGGGACTTTCCGGGGGAGCTGTTTTTT.

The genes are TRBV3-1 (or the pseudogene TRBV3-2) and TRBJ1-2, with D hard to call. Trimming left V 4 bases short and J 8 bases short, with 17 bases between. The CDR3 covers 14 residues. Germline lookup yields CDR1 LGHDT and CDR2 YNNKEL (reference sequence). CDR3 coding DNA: TGTGCCAGCAGCCGCTCCGGGAGTCTCTACGGCTACACCTTC. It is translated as CASSRSGSLYGYTF.

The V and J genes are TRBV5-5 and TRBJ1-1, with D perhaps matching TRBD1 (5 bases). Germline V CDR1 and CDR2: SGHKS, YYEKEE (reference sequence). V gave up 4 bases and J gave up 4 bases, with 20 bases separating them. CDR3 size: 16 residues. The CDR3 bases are TGTGCCAGCAGCCAAGGAGTCGGGATCGGGGGCACTGAAGCTTTCTTT. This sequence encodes CASSQGVGIGGTEAFF. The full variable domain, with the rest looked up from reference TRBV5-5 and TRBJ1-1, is DAGVTQSPTHLIKTRGQQVTLRCSPISGHKSVSWYQQVLGQGPQFIFQYYEKEERGRGNFPDRFSARQFPNYSSELNVNALLLGDSALYLCASSQGVGIGGTEAFFGQGTRLTVV.

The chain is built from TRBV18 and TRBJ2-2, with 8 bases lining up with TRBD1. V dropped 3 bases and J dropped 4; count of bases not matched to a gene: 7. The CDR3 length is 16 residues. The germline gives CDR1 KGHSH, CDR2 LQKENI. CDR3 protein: CASSPADRVSTGELFF. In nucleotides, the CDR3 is TGTGCCAGCTCACCCGCGGACAGGGTGAGCACCGGGGAGCTGTTTTTT. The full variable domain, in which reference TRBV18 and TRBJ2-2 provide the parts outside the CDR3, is NAGVMQNPRHLVRRRGQEARLRCSPMKGHSHVYWYRQLPEEGLKFMVYLQKENIIDESGMPKERFSAEFPKEGPSILRIQQVVRGDSAAYFCASSPADRVSTGELFFGEGSRLTVL.

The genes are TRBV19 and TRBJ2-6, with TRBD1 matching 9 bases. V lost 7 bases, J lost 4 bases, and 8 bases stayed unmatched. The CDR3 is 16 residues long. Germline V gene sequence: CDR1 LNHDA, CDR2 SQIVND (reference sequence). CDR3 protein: CASTVTGGEGANVLTF. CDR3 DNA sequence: TGTGCCAGTACAGTGACAGGGGGAGAAGGGGCCAACGTCCTGACTTTC.

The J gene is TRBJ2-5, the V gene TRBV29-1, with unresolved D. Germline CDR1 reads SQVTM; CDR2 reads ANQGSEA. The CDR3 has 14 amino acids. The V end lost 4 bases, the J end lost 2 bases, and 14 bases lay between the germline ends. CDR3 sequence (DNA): TGCAGCGTTGTTTCAGGTGGCAGTCAAGAGACCCAGTACTTC. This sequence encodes CSVVSGGSQETQYF.

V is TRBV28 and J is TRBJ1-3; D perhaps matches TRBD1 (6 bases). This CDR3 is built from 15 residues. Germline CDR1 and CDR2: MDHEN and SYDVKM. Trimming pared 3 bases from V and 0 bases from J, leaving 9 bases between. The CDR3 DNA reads TGTGCCAGCAGTTTTAGGGGGTACTCTGGAAACACCATATATTTT. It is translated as CASSFRGYSGNTIYF.